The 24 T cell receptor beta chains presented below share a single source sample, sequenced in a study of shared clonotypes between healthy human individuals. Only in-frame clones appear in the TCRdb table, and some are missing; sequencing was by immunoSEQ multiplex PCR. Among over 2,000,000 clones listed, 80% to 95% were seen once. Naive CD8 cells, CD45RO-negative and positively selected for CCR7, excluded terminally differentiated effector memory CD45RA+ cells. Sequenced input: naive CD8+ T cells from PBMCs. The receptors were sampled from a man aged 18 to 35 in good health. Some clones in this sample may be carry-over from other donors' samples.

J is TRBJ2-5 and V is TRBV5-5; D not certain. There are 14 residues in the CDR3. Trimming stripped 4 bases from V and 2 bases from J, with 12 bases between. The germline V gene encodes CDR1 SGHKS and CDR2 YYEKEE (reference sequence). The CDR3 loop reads CASSPPRVQETQYF. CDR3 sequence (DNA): TGTGCCAGCAGCCCTCCGAGAGTGCAAGAGACCCAGTACTTC.

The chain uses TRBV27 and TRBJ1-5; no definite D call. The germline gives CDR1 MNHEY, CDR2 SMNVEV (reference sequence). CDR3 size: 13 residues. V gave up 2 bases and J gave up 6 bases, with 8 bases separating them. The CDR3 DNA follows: TGTGCCAGCAGTTTAGTAGGGAGTCAGCCCCAGCATTTT. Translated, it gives CASSLVGSQPQHF.

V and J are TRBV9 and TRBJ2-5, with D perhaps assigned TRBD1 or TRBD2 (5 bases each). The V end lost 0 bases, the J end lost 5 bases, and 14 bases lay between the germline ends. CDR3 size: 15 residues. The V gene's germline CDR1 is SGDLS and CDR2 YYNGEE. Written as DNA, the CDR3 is TGTGCCAGCAGCGTAGTCGGGACCCACCGGGAGACCCAGTACTTC. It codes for CASSVVGTHRETQYF.

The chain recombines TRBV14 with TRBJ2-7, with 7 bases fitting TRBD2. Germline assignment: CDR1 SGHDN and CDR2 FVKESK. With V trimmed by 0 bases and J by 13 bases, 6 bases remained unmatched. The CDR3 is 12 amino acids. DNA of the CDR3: TGTGCCAGCAGCCAAGACGAGCGGGATGTCTACTTC. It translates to CASSQDERDVYF.

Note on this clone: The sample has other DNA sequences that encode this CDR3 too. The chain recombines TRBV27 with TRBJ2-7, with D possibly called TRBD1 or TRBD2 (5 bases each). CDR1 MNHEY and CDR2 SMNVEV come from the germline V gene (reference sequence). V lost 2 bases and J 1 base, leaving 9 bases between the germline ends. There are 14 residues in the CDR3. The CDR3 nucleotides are TGTGCCAGCAGTTTACAGGGAGCTTCCTACGAGCAGTACTTC. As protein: CASSLQGASYEQYF.

CDR3: CATGNYNEQFF. Here the CDR3 DNA reads TGTGCCACCGGGAATTACAATGAGCAGTTCTTC. The chain combines TRBV27 with TRBJ2-1; TRBD2 might be the D (5 bases). The CDR3 is made up of 11 amino acids. V was shortened by 10 bases and J by 4 bases, with 8 bases between the two germline ends. Germline CDR1 and CDR2: MNHEY and SMNVEV (reference sequence).

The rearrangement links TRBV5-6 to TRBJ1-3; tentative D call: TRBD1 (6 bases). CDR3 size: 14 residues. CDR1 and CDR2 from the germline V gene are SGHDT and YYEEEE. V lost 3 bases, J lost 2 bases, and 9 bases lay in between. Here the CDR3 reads CASSWSGAGNTIYF. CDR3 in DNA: TGTGCCAGCAGCTGGTCAGGGGCTGGAAACACCATATATTTT.

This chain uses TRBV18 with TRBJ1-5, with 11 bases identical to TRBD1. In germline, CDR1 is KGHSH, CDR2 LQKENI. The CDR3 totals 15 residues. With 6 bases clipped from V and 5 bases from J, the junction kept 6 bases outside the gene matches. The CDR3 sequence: CASSADRGHDQPQHF. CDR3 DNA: TGTGCCAGCTCGGCGGACAGGGGGCACGATCAGCCCCAGCATTTT.

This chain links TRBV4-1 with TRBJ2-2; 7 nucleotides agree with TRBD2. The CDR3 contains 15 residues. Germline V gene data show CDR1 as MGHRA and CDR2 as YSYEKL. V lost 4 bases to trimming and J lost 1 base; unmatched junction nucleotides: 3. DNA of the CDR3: TGCGCCAGCAGCCCCTTAGCGGGGAACACCGGGGAGCTGTTTTTT. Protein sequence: CASSPLAGNTGELFF.

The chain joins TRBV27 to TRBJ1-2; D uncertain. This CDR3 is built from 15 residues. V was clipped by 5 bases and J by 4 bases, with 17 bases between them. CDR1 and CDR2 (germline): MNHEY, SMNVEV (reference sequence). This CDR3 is CASSLQTGSLYGYTF. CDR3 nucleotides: TGTGCCAGCAGTCTCCAGACGGGATCCCTCTATGGCTACACCTTC.

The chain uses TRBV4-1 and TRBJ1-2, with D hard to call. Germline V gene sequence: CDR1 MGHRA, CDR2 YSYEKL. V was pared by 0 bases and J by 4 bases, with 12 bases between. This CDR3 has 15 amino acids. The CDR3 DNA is TGCGCCAGCAGCCAAGATATGGGGATACTCTATGGCTACACCTTC. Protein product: CASSQDMGILYGYTF.

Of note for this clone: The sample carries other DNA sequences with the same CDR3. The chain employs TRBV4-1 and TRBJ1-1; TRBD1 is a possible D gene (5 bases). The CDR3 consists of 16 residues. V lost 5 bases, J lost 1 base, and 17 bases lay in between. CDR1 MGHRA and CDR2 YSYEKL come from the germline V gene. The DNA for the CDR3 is TGCGCCAGCAGCACGAACTCGGGGGGTCGGAACACTGAAGCTTTCTTT. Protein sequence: CASSTNSGGRNTEAFF.

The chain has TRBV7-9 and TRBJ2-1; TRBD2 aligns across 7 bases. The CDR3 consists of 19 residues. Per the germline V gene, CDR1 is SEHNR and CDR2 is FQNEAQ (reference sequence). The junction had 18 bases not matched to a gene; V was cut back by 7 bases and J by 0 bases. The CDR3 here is CASNPPFAGEKTSYNEQFF. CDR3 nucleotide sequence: TGTGCCAGCAACCCGCCTTTCGCGGGAGAAAAGACCTCCTACAATGAGCAGTTCTTC.

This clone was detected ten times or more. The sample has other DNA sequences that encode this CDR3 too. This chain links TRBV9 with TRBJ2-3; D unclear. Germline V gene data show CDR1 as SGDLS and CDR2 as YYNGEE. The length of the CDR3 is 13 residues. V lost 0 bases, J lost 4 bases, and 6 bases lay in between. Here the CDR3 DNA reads TGTGCCAGCAGCGTAGGCTCTCCAGATACGCAGTATTTT. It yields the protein CASSVGSPDTQYF.

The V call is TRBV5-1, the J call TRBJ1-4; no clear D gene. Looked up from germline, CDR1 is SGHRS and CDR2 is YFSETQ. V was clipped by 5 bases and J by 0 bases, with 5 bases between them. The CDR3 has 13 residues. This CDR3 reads CASRRATNEKLFF. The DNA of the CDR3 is TGCGCCAGCAGACGGGCAACTAATGAAAAACTGTTTTTT.

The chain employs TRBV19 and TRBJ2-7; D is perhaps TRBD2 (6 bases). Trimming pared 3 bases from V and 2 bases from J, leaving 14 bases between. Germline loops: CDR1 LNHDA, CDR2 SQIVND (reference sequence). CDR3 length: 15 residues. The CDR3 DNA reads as TGTGCCAGTAGTATTTCGGCGGGGTCACCCTACGAGCAGTACTTC. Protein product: CASSISAGSPYEQYF. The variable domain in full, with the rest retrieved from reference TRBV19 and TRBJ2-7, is DGGITQSPKYLFRKEGQNVTLSCEQNLNHDAMYWYRQDPGQGLRLIYYSQIVNDFQKGDIAEGYSVSREKKESFPLTVTSAQKNPTAFYLCASSISAGSPYEQYFGPGTRLTVT.

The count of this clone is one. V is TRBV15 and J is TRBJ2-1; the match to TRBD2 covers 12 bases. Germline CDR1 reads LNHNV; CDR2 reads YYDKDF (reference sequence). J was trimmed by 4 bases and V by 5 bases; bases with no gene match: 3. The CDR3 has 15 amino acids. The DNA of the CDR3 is TGTGCCACCAGCGGACTAGCGGGGAAGTACAATGAGCAGTTCTTC. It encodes CATSGLAGKYNEQFF.

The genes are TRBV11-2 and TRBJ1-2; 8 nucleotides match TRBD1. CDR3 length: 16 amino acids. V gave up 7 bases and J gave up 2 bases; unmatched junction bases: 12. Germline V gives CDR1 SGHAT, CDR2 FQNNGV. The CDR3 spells CASKTGQGVPNYGYTF. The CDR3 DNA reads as TGTGCCAGCAAGACCGGACAGGGAGTGCCAAACTATGGCTACACCTTC.

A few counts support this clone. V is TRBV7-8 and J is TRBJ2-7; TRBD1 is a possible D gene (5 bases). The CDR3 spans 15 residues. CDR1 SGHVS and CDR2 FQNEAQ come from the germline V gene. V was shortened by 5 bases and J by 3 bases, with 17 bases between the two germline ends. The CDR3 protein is CASSHGASSYYEQYF. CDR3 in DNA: TGTGCCAGCAGCCATGGGGCCTCCAGCTACTACGAGCAGTACTTC.

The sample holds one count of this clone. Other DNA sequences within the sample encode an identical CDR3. The DNA of the CDR3 is TGTGCCAGCAGCGTAGTCACAGGGGACGAGCAGTACTTC. This sequence encodes CASSVVTGDEQYF. This chain connects TRBV9 to TRBJ2-7, with TRBD1 matching 7 bases. The CDR3 contains 13 residues. Germline CDR1 SGDLS, CDR2 YYNGEE. Trimming at V came to 0 bases and at J to 5 bases, leaving 2 bases not matched to a gene.

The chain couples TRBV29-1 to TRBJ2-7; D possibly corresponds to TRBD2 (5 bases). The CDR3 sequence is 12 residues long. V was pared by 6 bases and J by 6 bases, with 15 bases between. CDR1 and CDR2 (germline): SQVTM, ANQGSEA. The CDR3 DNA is TGCAGCGTCCTCTGGGGAGTCGGCGAGCAGTACTTC. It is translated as CSVLWGVGEQYF.

In DNA, the CDR3 is TGTGCCAGCAGCGCTGGGGGGAGGGCCATGGGGTACGAGCAGTACTTC. Protein sequence: CASSAGGRAMGYEQYF. The V call is TRBV9, the J call TRBJ2-7; 7 nucleotides line up with TRBD2. The CDR3 totals 16 residues. The junction had 13 bases not matched to a gene; V was cut back by 3 bases and J by 4 bases. Germline V lookup: CDR1 SGDLS, CDR2 YYNGEE.

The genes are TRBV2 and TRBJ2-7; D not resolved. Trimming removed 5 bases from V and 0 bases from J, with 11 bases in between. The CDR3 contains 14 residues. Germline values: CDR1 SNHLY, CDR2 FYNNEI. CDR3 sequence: CASSPPRSSYEQYF. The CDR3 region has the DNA TGTGCCAGCAGTCCACCCAGGAGCTCCTACGAGCAGTACTTC. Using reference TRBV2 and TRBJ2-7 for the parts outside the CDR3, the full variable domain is EPEVTQTPSHQVTQMGQEVILRCVPISNHLYFYWYRQILGQKVEFLVSFYNNEISEKSEIFDDQFSVERPDGSNFTLKIRSTKLEDSAMYFCASSPPRSSYEQYFGPGTRLTVT.

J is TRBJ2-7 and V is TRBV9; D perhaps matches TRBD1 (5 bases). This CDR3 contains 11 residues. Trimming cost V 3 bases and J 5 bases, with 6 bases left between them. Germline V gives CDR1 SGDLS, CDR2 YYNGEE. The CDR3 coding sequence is TGTGCCAGCAGCGAAGGGGACGAGCAGTACTTC. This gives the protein CASSEGDEQYF.